This T cell receptor (beta chain) was sequenced in a study of PD-L1 blockade in urothelial cancer. Study information: As for prior chemotherapy regimens, patients had received 0 to 3. Blood samples contained a median roughly 150,000 T cells. At 3 weeks after treatment start (second dose) and again at 6 weeks, blood was analyzed.

The CDR3 is made up of 14 amino acids. Germline loops: CDR1 LGHNT, CDR2 FRNRAP. The V segment lost 5 bases and the J segment 4 bases; nucleotides outside the gene matches: 6. Profiled with immunoSEQ multiplex PCR; TCRdb holds only in-frame clones, not every one. The table lists 70,000 to 100,000 clones, around 84% of them singletons, with approximately 2.1% in the top ten. Time point noted: pretreatment peripheral blood. The specimen comprised PBMCs, sampled around atezolizumab (anti-PD-L1) treatment. V is TRBV12-5 and J is TRBJ2-5, with TRBD2 matching 8 bases. This TCR came from a man aged 55-75 years with urothelial cancer. CDR3 residues: CASGPAGVGETQYF. CDR3 nucleotides: TGTGCTAGTGGTCCAGCGGGAGTTGGAGAGACCCAGTACTTC.